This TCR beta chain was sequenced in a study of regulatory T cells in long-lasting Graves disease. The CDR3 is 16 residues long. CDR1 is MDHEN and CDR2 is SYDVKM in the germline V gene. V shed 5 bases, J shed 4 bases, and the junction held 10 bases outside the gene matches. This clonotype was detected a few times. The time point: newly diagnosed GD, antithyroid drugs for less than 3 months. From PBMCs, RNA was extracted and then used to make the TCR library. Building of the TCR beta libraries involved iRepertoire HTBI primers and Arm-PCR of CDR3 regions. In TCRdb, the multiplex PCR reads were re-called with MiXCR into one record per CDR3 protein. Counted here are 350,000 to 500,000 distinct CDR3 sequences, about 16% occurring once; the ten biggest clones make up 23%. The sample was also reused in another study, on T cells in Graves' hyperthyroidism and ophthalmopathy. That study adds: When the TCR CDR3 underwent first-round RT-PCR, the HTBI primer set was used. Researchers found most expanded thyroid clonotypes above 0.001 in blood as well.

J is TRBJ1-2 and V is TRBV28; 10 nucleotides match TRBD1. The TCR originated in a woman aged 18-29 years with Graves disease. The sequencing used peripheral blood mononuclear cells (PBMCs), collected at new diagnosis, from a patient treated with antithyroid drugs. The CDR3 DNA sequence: TGTGCCAGCAGTACACCCCGACAGGGGGCAAGCTATGGCTACACCTTC. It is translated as CASSTPRQGASYGYTF.